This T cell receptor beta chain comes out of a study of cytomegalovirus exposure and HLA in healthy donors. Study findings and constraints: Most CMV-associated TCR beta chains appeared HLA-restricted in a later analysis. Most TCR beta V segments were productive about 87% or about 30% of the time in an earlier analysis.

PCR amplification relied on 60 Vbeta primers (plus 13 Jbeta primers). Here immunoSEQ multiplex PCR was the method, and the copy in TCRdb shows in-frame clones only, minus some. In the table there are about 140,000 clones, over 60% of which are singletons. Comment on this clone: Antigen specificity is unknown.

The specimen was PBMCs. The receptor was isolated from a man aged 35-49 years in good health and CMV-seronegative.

CDR3 sequence: CASSLQNNEQFF. CDR3 coding DNA: TGTGCCAGCAGCCTCCAGAACAATGAGCAGTTCTTC. The gene calls are TRBV13 and TRBJ2-1; unclear D gene. Trimming left V 5 bases short and J 5 bases short, with 7 bases between. There are 12 residues in the CDR3. Germline-derived CDR1 and CDR2 are PRHDT and FYEKMQ (reference sequence).